This TCR beta chain was retrieved from a study of blood T cell repertoires in COVID-19 (dated by TCRdb to the early 2020s). Study-wide context: The collaborator samples originated in the United States, Italy and Spain and spanned the acute and convalescent phases of COVID-19. The dataset comprised deeply sampled blood TCRbeta repertoires from subjects exposed to, actively infected with, or recovered from COVID-19. A de-identified subject ID, COVID-19 status, age in years and sex were almost always included in the sample metadata. Samples were obtained from the ongoing ImmuneRACE study (first 160 participants) and from over a thousand subjects provided by 6 global collaborators. The prospective study material was composed of cDNA or gDNA derived from T cells, B-cell-depleted T cells, or PBMCs. Where HLA class I and class II types were available, the types were taken from metadata supplied by the sample provider, not from assay-based typing. A freely available public database, intended as a resource for researchers studying the immune response to SARS-CoV-2, is where the repertoires were released. What the research found in general, with its limitations: How much clinical and demographic metadata was included differed by source and by participant, and the metadata was provided uncurated.

Enrolling through a virtual design, the prospective study's participants ranged in age from roughly 18 to 95 years and lived across roughly 24 United States geographic areas. To assign participants to cohorts, the prospective study relied on clinical history that participants themselves reported in a screening survey and a study questionnaire. Each participant in the prospective study had whole blood, serum and a nasopharyngeal or oropharyngeal swab collected by mobile phlebotomists. Participants in the prospective study had the option to provide additional blood draws and questionnaires over a roughly two-month period. Before DNA extraction, prospective study blood samples were shipped either frozen or at room temperature. TCRbeta CDR3 regions were amplified from genomic DNA by means of the immunoSEQ Assay, a bias-controlled multiplex PCR. As for how the authors treated the data: Nucleated cell counts per sample were estimated from amplification of reference gene primers within the assay. To quantify the absolute abundance of each unique TCRbeta CDR3 rearrangement, sequence reads were collapsed and filtered. Productive Simpson clonality was computed per sample as the square root of Simpson's diversity index over productive rearrangements. Here the immuneACCESS table is served through TCRdb, limited to in-frame sequences with V and J called. Missing clones are a known gap in these copies; in checked studies unresolved V genes cover under half, and the rest lacks a known reason. V and J calls and clone size follow that table, whereas D and trimming were derived from the DNA. The sample records 250,000 to 300,000 clones, roughly 90% of which are singletons. Clones ranked in the top ten supply 2% to 2.5% of the sample.

Including cysteine and phenylalanine, the CDR3 has 13 amino acids. The DNA shown is the 39-base CDR3, in frame from base 1. CDR1 and CDR2 are drawn from the germline V gene: SNHLY, FYNNEI. Here V drops 7 bases and J drops 8 bases, and the junction holds 6 bases not matched to any gene. A note on this clone: It has no known antigen specificity. No qualities accompany the bases; no much larger clone lies one base away.

This receptor was taken from a woman aged 35 to 49 with acute COVID-19. The sequencing sample was made of PBMCs or T cells enriched from blood (not recorded which). The sequence is built from TRBV2 and TRBJ1-1, with 11 bases aligning to TRBD1. The bases read TGTGCCAGCAACCGGGACAGGGGGAGGGAAGCTTTCTTT. The encoded protein is CASNRDRGREAFF.